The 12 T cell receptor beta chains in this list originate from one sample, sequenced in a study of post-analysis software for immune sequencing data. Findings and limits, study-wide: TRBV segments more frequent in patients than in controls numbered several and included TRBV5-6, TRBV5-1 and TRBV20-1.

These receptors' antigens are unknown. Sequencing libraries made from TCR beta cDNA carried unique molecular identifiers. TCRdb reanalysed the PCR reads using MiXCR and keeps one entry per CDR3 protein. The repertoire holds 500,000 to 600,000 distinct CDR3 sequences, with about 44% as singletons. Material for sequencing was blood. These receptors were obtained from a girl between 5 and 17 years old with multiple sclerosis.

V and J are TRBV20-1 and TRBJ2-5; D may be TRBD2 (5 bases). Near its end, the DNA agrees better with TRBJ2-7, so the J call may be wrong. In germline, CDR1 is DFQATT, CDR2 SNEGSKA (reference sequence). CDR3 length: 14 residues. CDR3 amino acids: CSARGASLLYEQYF. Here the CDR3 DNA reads TGCAGTGCTAGAGGGGCTAGCCTCCTCTACGAGCAGTACTTC.

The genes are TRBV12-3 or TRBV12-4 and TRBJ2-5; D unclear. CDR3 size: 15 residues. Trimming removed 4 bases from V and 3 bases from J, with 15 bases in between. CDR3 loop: CASSWENPRKETQYF. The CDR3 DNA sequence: TGTGCCAGCAGTTGGGAAAATCCCCGGAAAGAGACCCAGTACTTC.

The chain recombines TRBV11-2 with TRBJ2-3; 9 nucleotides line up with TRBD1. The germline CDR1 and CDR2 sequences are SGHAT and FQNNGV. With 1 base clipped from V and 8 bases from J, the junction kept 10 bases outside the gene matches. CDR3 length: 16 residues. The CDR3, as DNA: TGTGCCAGCAGCTTAGGTCGGACAGGGGAGTTTGGTACGCAGTATTTT. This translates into CASSLGRTGEFGTQYF.

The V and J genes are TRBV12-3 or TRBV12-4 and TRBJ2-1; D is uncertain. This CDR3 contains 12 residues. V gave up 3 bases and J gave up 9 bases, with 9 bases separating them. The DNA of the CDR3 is TGTGCCAGCAGTTTGCTGGGAATTGAGCAGTTCTTC. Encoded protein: CASSLLGIEQFF.

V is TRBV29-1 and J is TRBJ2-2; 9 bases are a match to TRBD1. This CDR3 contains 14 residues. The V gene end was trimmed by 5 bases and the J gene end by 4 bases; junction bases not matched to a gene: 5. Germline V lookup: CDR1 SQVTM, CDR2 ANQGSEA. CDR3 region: CSVMDRGGTGELFF. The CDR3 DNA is TGCAGCGTTATGGACAGGGGAGGCACCGGGGAGCTGTTTTTT.

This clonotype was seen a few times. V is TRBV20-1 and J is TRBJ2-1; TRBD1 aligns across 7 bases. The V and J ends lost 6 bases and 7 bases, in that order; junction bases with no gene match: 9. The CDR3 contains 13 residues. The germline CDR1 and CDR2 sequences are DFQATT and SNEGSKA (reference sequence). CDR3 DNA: TGCAGTGCCCAAAGACAGGGTGAAAATGAGCAGTTCTTC. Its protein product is CSAQRQGENEQFF.

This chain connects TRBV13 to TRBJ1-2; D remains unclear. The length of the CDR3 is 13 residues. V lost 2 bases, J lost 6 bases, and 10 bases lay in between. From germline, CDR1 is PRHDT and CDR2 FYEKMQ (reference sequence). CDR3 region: CASSLKSEDGYTF. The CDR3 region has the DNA TGTGCCAGCAGCTTAAAATCGGAGGATGGCTACACCTTC. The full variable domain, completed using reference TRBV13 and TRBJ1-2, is AAGVIQSPRHLIKEKRETATLKCYPIPRHDTVYWYQQGPGQDPQFLISFYEKMQSDKGSIPDRFSAQQFSDYHSELNMSSLELGDSALYFCASSLKSEDGYTFGSGTRLTVV.

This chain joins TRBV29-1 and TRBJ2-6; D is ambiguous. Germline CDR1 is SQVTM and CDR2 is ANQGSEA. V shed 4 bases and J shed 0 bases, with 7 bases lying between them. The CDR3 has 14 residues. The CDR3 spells CSVVLLSGANVLTF. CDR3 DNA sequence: TGCAGCGTTGTTTTGCTCTCTGGGGCCAACGTCCTGACTTTC.

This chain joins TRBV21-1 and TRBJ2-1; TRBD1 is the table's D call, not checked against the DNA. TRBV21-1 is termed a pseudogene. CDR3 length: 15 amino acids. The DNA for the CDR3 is TGTGCCAGCAGCAGACAGGACAGGGAGTTCGATGAGCAGTTCTTC. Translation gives CASSRQDREFDEQFF.

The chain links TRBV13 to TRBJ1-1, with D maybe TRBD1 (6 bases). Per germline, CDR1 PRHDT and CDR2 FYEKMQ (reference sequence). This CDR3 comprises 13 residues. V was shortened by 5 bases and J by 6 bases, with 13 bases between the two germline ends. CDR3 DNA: TGTGCCAGCAGCACCAGGGGTAGGGCTGAAGCTTTCTTT. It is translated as CASSTRGRAEAFF.

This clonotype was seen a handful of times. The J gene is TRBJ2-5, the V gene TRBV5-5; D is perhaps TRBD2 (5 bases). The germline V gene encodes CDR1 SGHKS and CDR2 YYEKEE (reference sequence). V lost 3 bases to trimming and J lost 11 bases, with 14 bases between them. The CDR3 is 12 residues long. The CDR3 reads CASSSGSPAQYF. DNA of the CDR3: TGTGCCAGCAGCTCGGGATCCCCAGCGCAGTACTTC.

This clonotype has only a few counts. CDR3 sequence reads: CASSSPGEETQYF. The CDR3 DNA reads TGTGCCAGCAGTTCCCCCGGGGAAGAGACCCAGTACTTC. The chain couples TRBV12-3 or TRBV12-4 to TRBJ2-5; possibly TRBD2 for D (5 bases). V was clipped by 4 bases and J by 3 bases, with 9 bases between them. CDR3 size: 13 residues.